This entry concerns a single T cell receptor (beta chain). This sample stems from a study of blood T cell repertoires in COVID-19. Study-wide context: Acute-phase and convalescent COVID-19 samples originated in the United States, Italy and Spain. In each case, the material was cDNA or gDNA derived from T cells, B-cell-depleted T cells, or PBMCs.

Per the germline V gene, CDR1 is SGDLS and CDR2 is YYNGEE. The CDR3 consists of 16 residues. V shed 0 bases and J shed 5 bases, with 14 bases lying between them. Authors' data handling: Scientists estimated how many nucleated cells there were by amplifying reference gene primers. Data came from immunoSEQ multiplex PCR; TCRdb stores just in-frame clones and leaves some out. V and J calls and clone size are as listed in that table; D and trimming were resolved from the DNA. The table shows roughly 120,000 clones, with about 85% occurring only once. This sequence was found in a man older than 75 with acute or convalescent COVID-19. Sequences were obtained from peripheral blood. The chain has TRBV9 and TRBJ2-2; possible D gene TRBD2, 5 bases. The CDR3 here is CASSVAGLISTGELFF. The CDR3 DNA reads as TGTGCCAGCAGCGTAGCAGGACTTATCTCGACCGGGGAGCTGTTTTTT.